This T cell receptor beta chain emerged from a study of lymphopenia after photon versus proton radiotherapy. The CDR3 is 12 residues long. V was cut by 4 bases and J by 7 bases, with 8 bases left in between. Germline V gene sequence: CDR1 SGHDT, CDR2 YYEEEE. On this clone itself: Its matching antigen is unknown.

Here immunoSEQ multiplex PCR was the method, and the copy in TCRdb shows in-frame clones only, minus some. The data show 150,000 to 200,000 clones, 75% to 90% seen once. Whole-study results and caveats: Relative stability marked proton patients; photon patients lost diversity and naive cells. A bigger post-nadir fall in TCR diversity correlated inversely with survival time in deceased patients. Oligoclonal CD8+ Temra expansion after nadir drove photon patients' diversity drop.

The starting material was peripheral blood, obtained from a patient treated with photon-based radiotherapy. The TCR was taken from a man in his fifties or sixties with gastric cancer. The genes are TRBV5-6 and TRBJ1-4; D gene unclear. CDR3 protein: CASSRTSEKLFF. CDR3 sequence (DNA): TGTGCCAGCAGCCGAACTTCTGAAAAACTGTTTTTT. The full variable domain, in which reference TRBV5-6 and TRBJ1-4 provide the parts outside the CDR3, is DAGVTQSPTHLIKTRGQQVTLRCSPKSGHDTVSWYQQALGQGPQFIFQYYEEEERQRGNFPDRFSGHQFPNYSSELNVNALLLGDSALYLCASSRTSEKLFFGSGTQLSVL.